This T cell receptor (beta chain) was retrieved from a study of T cells after yellow fever vaccination. Researchers made TCR cDNA using 5'RACE template switching, and this step added a universal primer site and UMIs. Via MiXCR, TCRdb re-called the 5' RACE reads, giving one row per CDR3 protein. The sample has hundreds of thousands of distinct CDR3 sequences, about a fifth seen once. The CDR3 extends over 14 amino acids. Germline CDR1 reads SGHVS; CDR2 reads FQNEAQ. V lost 5 bases and J 14 bases, leaving 21 bases between the germline ends. The sequence was collected from a young man who received the YFV17D yellow fever vaccine. The material was PBMCs, obtained around 3 weeks after the first yellow fever vaccination. J is TRBJ1-4 and V is TRBV7-8, with no clear D. This CDR3 is CASSPGGRAGVLFF. The CDR3 DNA sequence: TGTGCCAGCAGCCCCGGCGGAAGGGCAGGTGTCCTGTTTTTT.